A selection of T cell receptor beta chains follows, all from one sample in a study of T cells after somatic rescue of genetic block. Here immunoSEQ multiplex PCR was the method, and the copy in TCRdb shows in-frame clones only, minus some. The sample carries 70,000 or so clones, 92% recorded once. Sequenced sample: peripheral blood mononuclear cells (PBMCs). The receptors derive from a man aged 40-49 years. Each CDR3 is given with its conserved first and last residue. Only part of the rows carry a size: once, few, many, or a class if the clone is expanded.

v_call	clone_size	j_call	cdr3_aa
TRBV19	few	TRBJ1-1	CASSIGAAYEAFF
TRBV11-2	NA	TRBJ2-3	CASSLVGKPEVDTQYF
TRBV6-1	once	TRBJ1-2	CASSDRAPPNYGYTF
TRBV7-8	NA	TRBJ2-3	CASSLLAGYTDTQYF
TRBV4-1	once	TRBJ1-4	CASSQEPTPTNEKLFF
TRBV5-4	NA	TRBJ2-1	CASSRDRGPKEQFF
TRBV11-2	NA	TRBJ2-7	CASSLEGTATYEQYF
TRBV7-3	NA	TRBJ2-7	CASSSTSGGYEQYF
TRBV5-1	NA	TRBJ2-7	CASSLSGVGYEQYF
TRBV7-2	once	TRBJ2-3	CASSLLRATDTQYF
TRBV10-2	NA	TRBJ2-5	CASSEFRETQYF
TRBV7-8	NA	TRBJ2-5	CASSSTGGAWETQYF
TRBV5-1	NA	TRBJ1-1	CTSTLNRNTEAFF
TRBV19	NA	TRBJ2-1	CASSLAGGSYNEQFF
TRBV6-5	NA	TRBJ1-2	CASRVDRANGYTF
TRBV19	NA	TRBJ2-7	CATMDRVYEQYF
TRBV7-2	once	TRBJ2-2	CASSLGRNTGELFF
TRBV15	NA	TRBJ2-7	CATALATEYEQYF
TRBV19	NA	TRBJ2-3	CASSFRDRNTDTQYF
TRBV10-2	NA	TRBJ2-2	CATSGQSVAGELFF
TRBV27	once	TRBJ1-6	CASRISYNSPLHF
TRBV6-1	NA	TRBJ1-6	CASSESGRGLHF
TRBV27	NA	TRBJ1-3	CASSLWPPASGETGNTIYF
TRBV7-9	few	TRBJ1-2	CASSFQGRYGYTF
TRBV28	NA	TRBJ1-1	CASSPPWGTEAFF
TRBV7-9	NA	TRBJ1-4	CASSPLGQGTFKLFF
TRBV10-2	NA	TRBJ2-1	CASRGTGGNEQFF
TRBV4-1	NA	TRBJ2-3	CASSQKSGTPSTDTQYF
TRBV7-2	NA	TRBJ2-7	CASSLGQGPGEQYF
TRBV9	NA	TRBJ1-5	CASSAGPDNQPQHF
TRBV7-2	NA	TRBJ1-1	CASSLWENTEAFF
TRBV27	NA	TRBJ2-2	CASSLSVAPGELFF
TRBV7-3	NA	TRBJ2-5	CASSLTGGQETQYF
TRBV4-2	NA	TRBJ2-3	CASSQDHTDTQYF
TRBV5-1	NA	TRBJ2-3	CASSLVAGGSTDTQYF
TRBV2	NA	TRBJ1-5	CASSGAPRNQPQHF
TRBV11-3	NA	TRBJ2-1	CASSPQPGHKCNEQFF
TRBV4-2	once	TRBJ2-2	CASSQAPGGLAGNTGELFF
TRBV5-4	NA	TRBJ2-5	CASRRETGYQETQYF
TRBV2	NA	TRBJ2-7	CASSRQVSYEQYF
TRBV27	NA	TRBJ2-2	CASAGTPSGAGELFF
TRBV21-1	NA	TRBJ2-7	CASSNRGGGYEQYF
TRBV27	once	TRBJ2-1	CASSFRGGNYNEQFF
TRBV10-1	few	TRBJ2-7	CASQGGGREQYF
TRBV18	NA	TRBJ1-3	CASSPIPVGTIYF
TRBV7-9	NA	TRBJ2-5	CASSLDGGRPGETQYF
TRBV19	few	TRBJ1-1	CASGQGDMNTEAFF
TRBV7-6	NA	TRBJ2-7	CASSLAGNLYEQYF
TRBV6-5	NA	TRBJ2-2	CASSYSTGNTGELFF